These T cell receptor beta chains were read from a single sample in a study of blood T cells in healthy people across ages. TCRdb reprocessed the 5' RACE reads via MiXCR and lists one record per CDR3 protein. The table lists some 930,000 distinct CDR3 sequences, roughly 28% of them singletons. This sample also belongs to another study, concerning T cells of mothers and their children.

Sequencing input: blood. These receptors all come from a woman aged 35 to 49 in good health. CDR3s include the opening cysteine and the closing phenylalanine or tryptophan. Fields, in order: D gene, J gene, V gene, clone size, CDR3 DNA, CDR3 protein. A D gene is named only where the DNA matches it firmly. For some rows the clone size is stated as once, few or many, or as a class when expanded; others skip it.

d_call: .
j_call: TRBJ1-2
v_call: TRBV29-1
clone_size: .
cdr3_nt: TGCAGCGTTGAGTACCGGGACTCATACTATGGCTACACCTTC
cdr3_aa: CSVEYRDSYYGYTF

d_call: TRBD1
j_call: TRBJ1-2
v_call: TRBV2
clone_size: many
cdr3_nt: TGTGCCAGCAGTCCGACAGGGGGAAACTATGGCTACACCTTC
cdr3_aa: CASSPTGGNYGYTF

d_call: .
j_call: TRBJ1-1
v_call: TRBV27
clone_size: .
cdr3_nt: TGTGCCAGCAGTTTATTCGGCAGGATGAACACTGAAGCTTTCTTT
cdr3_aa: CASSLFGRMNTEAFF

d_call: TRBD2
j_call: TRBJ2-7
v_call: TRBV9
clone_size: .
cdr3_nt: TGTGCCAGCAGCGTAGATCCGGTAGCGGGAGCCTCCTACGAGCAGTACTTC
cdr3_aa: CASSVDPVAGASYEQYF

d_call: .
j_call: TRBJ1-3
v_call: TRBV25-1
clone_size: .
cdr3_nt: TGTGCCGGCAGTTTGGATGGATCTGGAAACACCATATATTTT
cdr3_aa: CAGSLDGSGNTIYF

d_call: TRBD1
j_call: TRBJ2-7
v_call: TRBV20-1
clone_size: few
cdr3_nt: TGCAGTGCTGGAGATATGGACAGGGGCTACGAGCAGTACTTC
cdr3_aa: CSAGDMDRGYEQYF

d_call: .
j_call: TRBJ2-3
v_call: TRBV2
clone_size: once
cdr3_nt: TGTGCCAGCAGTGTATGGGGGGCCACTAGCACAGATACGCAGTATTTT
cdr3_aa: CASSVWGATSTDTQYF

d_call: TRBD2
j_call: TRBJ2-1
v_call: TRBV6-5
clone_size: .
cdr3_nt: TGTGCCAGCAGTTTGGAGACTAGCGGGGGGGTGGCCTACAATGAGCAGTTCTTC
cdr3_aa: CASSLETSGGVAYNEQFF

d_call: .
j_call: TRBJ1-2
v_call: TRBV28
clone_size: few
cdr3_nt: TGTGCCAGCAGTTTATTGGTAGGCCATGGCTACACCTTC
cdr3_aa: CASSLLVGHGYTF

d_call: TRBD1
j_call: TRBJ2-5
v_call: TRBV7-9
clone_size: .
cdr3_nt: TGTGCCAGCAGCCGGGGACAGGCTCAAGAGACCCAGTACTTC
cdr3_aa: CASSRGQAQETQYF

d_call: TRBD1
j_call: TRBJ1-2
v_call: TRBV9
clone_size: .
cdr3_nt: TGTGCCAGCAGCGGAGGACAGGGGGCGGAAGGCTACACCTTC
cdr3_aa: CASSGGQGAEGYTF

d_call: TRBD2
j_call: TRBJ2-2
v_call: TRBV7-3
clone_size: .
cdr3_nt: TGTGCCAGCAGCTTCGCGGGGGGGTTTACCGGGGAGCTGTTTTTT
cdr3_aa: CASSFAGGFTGELFF

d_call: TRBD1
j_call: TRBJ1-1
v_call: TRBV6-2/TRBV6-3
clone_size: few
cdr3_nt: TGTGCCAGCAGAGCGGGACAGGGGTTCACTGAAGCTTTCTTT
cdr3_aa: CASRAGQGFTEAFF

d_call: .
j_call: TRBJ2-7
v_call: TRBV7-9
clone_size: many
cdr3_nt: TGTGCCAGCACCCGCGCCGGGACTTACTACGAGCAGTACTTC
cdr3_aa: CASTRAGTYYEQYF

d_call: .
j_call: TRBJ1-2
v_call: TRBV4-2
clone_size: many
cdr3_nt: TGTGCCAGCAGCCAAGATGGGGCAAACACCTTC
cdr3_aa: CASSQDGANTF

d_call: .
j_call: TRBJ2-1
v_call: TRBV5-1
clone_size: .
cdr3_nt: TGCGCCAGCAGCTTGAGGGCCCTAGATGAGATGGAGCAGTTCTTC
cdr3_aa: CASSLRALDEMEQFF